The clone carrying this T cell receptor (beta chain) was detected ten times or more. Antigen unknown. The data belong to a study of T cells after yellow fever vaccination. Notes on the study in general: Weaker overall was a secondary response that nonetheless peaked faster, on day 5 versus 15.

From the 5' RACE reads, TCRdb called clonotypes with MiXCR, one entry per CDR3 protein. The sample includes approximately 550,000 distinct CDR3 sequences, about a fifth of them seen just once. Germline-derived CDR1 and CDR2 are DFQATT and SNEGSKA (reference sequence). V was clipped by 0 bases and J by 2 bases, with 4 bases between them. The length of the CDR3 is 12 residues. The rearrangement links TRBV20-1 to TRBJ2-5; D not certain. This receptor was taken from a man between 25 and 39 years old who received the YFV17D yellow fever vaccine. Here the sequenced sample was PBMCs, taken 15 days after the yellow fever booster vaccination. CDR3 bases: TGCAGTGCTAGAGAGGCTCAAGAGACCCAGTACTTC. This sequence encodes CSAREAQETQYF.